This entry is about one T cell receptor beta chain. Its antigen is still unknown. This PCR relied on a set of 60 Vbeta primers and 13 Jbeta primers. TCRdb's table, derived via immunoSEQ multiplex PCR, lists solely in-frame clones and lacks some. The sample lists about 160,000 clones; approximately 86% were seen once. This entry belongs to a study of cytomegalovirus exposure and HLA in healthy donors. V shed 5 bases and J 3 bases; nucleotides not matched to a gene: 7. CDR1 is SNHLY and CDR2 is FYNNEI in the germline V gene. The CDR3 is made up of 16 amino acids. Study-wide findings and caveats: Among the CMV-associated chains, three were confirmed in vitro as specific for CMV antigens. Later on, an analysis found that several of the most significant clusters appeared to be linked to common viral pathogens, which included parvovirus B19.

Donors consisted of healthy bone marrow donors. The chain has TRBV2 and TRBJ2-4; 10 nucleotides align to TRBD2. Sequencing was carried out using PBMCs. The receptor comes from a woman aged 18-30 years in good health and CMV-seronegative. This CDR3 reads CASSRSGGVDKNIQYF. In nucleotides, the CDR3 is TGTGCCAGCAGTCGAAGCGGGGGGGTCGACAAAAACATTCAGTACTTC.